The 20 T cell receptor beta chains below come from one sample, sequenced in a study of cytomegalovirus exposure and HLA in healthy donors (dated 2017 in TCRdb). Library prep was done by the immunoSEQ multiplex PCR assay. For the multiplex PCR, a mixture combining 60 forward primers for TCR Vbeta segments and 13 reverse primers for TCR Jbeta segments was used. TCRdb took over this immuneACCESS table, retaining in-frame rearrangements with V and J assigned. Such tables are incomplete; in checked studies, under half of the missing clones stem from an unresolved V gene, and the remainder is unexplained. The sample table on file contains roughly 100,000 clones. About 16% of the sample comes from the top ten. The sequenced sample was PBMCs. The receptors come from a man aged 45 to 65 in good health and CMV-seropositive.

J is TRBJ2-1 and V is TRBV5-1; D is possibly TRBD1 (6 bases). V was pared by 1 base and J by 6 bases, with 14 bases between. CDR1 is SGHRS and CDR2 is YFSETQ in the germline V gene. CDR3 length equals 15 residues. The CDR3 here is CASSLRGGSGNEQFF. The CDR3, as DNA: TGCGCCAGCAGCTTGAGAGGGGGATCGGGCAATGAGCAGTTCTTC.

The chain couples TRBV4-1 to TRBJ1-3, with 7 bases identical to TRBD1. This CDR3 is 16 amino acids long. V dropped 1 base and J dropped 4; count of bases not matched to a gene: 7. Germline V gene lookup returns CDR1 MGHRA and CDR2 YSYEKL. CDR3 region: CASSQVRGTDGNTIYF. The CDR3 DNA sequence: TGCGCCAGCAGCCAAGTAAGGGGGACAGACGGAAACACCATATATTTT.

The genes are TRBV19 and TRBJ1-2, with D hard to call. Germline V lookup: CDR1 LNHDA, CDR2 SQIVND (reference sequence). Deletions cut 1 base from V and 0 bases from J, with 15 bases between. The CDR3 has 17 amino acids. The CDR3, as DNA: TGTGCCAGTAGTATAGTCCTCACAGCCACAACTAACTATGGCTACACCTTC. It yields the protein CASSIVLTATTNYGYTF.

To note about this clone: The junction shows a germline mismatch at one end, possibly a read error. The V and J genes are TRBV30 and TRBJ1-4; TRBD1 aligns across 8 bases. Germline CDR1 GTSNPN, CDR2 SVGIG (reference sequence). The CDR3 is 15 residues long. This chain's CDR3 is CAGSPRTGRGEKLFF. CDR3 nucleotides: TGTGCCGGGAGTCCCCGGACAGGGCGGGGAGAAAAACTGTTTTTT.

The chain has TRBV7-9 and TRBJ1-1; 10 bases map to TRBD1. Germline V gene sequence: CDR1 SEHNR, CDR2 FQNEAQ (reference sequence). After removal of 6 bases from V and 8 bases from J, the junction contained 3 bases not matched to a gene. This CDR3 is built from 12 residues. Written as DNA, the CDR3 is TGTGCCAGCAGACGGACAGGGGGGGAAGCTTTCTTT. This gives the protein CASRRTGGEAFF.

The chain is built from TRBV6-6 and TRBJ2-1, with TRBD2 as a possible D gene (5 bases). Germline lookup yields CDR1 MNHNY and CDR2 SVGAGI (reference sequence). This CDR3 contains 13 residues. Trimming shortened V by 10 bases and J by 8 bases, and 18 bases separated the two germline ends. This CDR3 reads CATGRTEHDEQFF. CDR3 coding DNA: TGTGCCACCGGTAGGACTGAGCACGATGAGCAGTTCTTC.

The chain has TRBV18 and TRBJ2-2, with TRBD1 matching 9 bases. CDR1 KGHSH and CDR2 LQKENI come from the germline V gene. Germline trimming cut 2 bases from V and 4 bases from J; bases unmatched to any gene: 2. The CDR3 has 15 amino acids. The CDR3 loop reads CASSPGTGLTGELFF. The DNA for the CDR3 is TGTGCCAGCTCACCAGGGACAGGGCTCACCGGGGAGCTGTTTTTT.

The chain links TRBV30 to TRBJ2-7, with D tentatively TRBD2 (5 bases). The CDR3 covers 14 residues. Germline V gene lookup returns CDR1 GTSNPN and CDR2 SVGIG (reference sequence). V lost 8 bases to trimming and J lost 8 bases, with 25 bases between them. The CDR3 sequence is CAAQGRVGDTKQYF. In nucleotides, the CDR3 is TGTGCCGCCCAAGGGCGGGTCGGAGATACGAAGCAGTACTTC.

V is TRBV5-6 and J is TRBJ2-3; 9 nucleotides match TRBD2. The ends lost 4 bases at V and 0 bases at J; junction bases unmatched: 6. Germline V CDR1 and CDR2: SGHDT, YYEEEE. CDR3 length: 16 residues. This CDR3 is CASSLGTSLSTDTQYF. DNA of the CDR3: TGTGCCAGCAGCCTCGGGACTAGCCTAAGCACAGATACGCAGTATTTT.

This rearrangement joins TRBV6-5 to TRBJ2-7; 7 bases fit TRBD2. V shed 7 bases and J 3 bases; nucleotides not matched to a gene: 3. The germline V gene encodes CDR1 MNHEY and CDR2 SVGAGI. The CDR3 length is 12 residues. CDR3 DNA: TGTGCCAGCACGGGAGGTCACTACGAGCAGTACTTC. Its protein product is CASTGGHYEQYF.

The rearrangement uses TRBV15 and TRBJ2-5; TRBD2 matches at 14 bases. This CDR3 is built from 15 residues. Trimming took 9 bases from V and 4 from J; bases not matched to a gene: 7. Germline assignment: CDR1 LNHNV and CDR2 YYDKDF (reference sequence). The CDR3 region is CATTSGLAGAETQYF. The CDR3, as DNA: TGTGCCACTACGTCGGGACTAGCGGGAGCAGAGACCCAGTACTTC.

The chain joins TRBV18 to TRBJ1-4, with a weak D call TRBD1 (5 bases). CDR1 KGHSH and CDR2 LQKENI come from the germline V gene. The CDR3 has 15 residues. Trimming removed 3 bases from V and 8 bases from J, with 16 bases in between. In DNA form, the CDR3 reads TGTGCCAGCTCACCGCGTGGGACTTATGGGGAAAAACTGTTTTTT. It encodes CASSPRGTYGEKLFF.

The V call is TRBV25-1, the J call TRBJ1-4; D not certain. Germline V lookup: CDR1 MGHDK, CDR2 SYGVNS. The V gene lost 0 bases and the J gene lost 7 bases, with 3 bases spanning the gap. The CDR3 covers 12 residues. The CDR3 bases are TGTGCCAGCAGTGAATACAGTGAAAAACTGTTTTTT. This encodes CASSEYSEKLFF.

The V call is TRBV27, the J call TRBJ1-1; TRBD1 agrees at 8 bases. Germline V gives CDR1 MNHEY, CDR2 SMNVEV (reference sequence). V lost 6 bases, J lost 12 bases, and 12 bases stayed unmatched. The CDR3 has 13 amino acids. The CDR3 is CASSPTLTGAPFF. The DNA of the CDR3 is TGTGCCAGCAGCCCGACCCTGACAGGGGCACCTTTCTTT.

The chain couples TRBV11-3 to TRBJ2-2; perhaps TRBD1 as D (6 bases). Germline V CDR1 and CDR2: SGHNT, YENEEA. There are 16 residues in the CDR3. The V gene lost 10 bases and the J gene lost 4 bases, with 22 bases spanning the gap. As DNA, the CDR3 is TGTGCCATCCCCACCGCTTCACAGGGACCCACCGGGGAGCTGTTTTTT. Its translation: CAIPTASQGPTGELFF.

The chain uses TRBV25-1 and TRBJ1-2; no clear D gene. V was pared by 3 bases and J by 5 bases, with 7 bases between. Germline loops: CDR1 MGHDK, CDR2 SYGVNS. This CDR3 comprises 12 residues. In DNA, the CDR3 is TGTGCCAGCAGTGAGAACAAGTATGGCTACACCTTC. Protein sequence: CASSENKYGYTF.

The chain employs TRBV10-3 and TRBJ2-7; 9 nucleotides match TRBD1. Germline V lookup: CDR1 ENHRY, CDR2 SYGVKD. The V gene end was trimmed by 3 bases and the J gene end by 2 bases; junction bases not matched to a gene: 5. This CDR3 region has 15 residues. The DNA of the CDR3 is TGTGCCATCAGTGACCCGACAGGGGGAACCTACGAGCAGTACTTC. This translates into CAISDPTGGTYEQYF.

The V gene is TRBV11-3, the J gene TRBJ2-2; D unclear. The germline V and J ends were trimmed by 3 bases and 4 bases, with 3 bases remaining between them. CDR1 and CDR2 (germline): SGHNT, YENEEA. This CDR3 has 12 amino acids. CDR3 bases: TGTGCCAGCAGCTTGAGCACCGGGGAGCTGTTTTTT. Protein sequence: CASSLSTGELFF.

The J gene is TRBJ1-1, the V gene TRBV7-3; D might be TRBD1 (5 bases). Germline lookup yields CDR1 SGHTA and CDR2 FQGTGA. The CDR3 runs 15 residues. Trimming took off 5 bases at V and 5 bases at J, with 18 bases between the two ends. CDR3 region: CASSRDPGGLTEAFF. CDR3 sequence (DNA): TGTGCCAGCAGCAGGGACCCCGGGGGGTTGACTGAAGCTTTCTTT. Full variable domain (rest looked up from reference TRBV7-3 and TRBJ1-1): GAGVSQTPSNKVTEKGKYVELRCDPISGHTALYWYRQSLGQGPEFLIYFQGTGAADDSGLPNDRFFAVRPEGSVSTLKIQRTERGDSAVYLCASSRDPGGLTEAFFGQGTRLTVV.

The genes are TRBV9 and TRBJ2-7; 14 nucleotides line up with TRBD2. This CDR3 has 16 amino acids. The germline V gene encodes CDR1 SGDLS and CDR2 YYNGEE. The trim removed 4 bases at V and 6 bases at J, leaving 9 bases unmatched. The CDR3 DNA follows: TGTGCCAGCAGCATCGGGACTAGCGGGAGTCACAGCGAGCAGTACTTC. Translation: CASSIGTSGSHSEQYF. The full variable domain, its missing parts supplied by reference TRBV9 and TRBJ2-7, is DSGVTQTPKHLITATGQRVTLRCSPRSGDLSVYWYQQSLDQGLQFLIQYYNGEERAKGNILERFSAQQFPDLHSELNLSSLELGDSALYFCASSIGTSGSHSEQYFGPGTRLTVT.